This TCR beta chain was captured in a study of beta chain features in type 1 diabetes. Study details: Examination covered around 98,000,000 sorted cells spanning all samples.

After removal of 9 bases from V and 2 bases from J, the junction contained 4 bases not matched to a gene. The CDR3 is made up of 14 amino acids. Germline loops: CDR1 ENHRY, CDR2 SYGVKD. General study points: When VDJ junctions were examined, type 1 diabetes patients showed fewer insertions and more deletions. Naive, central memory and regulatory TCRB repertoires appeared more similar among patients than healthy donors. Using cDNA template may skew counts toward highly expressing activated cells. TCRB CDR3s from Type 1 diabetes patients were moderately but significantly shorter in all four CD4+ subsets.

As every portion of the isolated RNA was reverse transcribed, the sequencing read expressed TCRB transcripts. TCRdb's copy holds only in-frame clones and misses some; the assay was immunoSEQ multiplex PCR. Of roughly 50,000 clones in the sample, roughly 39% were seen once. This clone was seen more than once but under ten times. Its antigen is not identified. The sequencing input was Tregs from blood. V and J are TRBV10-3 and TRBJ2-1; the match to TRBD2 covers 10 bases. The clonotype comes from a young man with type 1 diabetes. CDR3 loop: CAIRAGGAYNEQFF. The CDR3 coding sequence is TGTGCCATAAGAGCGGGAGGGGCCTACAATGAGCAGTTCTTC.